The 15 T cell receptor beta chains given below trace back to one sample, sequenced in a study of T-cell memory formation after mild COVID-19. TCRdb fed the 5' RACE reads into MiXCR, producing one record per CDR3 protein. This table has more than 400,000 distinct CDR3 sequences, roughly 18% appearing once. The material sequenced was PBMCs or a T cell subset sorted from them (not recorded which). These receptors all stem from an adult woman who had mild COVID-19 (a few samples of this study predate the infection). Cell type and time point are not known.

The table lists this clonotype with a few counts. The chain recombines TRBV20-1 with TRBJ2-3, with 7 bases lining up with TRBD2. The CDR3 has 15 amino acids. Germline lookup yields CDR1 DFQATT and CDR2 SNEGSKA (reference sequence). V trimming: 2 bases; J trimming: 2 bases; junction bases outside the gene matches: 7. The CDR3 DNA reads as TGCAGTGCTAGAAATCGGCGGGGGTACACAGATACGCAGTATTTT. Translated: CSARNRRGYTDTQYF.

This clonotype was counted between two and nine times. The V call is TRBV5-1, the J call TRBJ2-7; possibly TRBD2 for D (6 bases). This CDR3 has 12 residues. The germline gives CDR1 SGHRS, CDR2 YFSETQ. The V and J ends lost 8 bases and 6 bases respectively, with 15 bases between them. CDR3 loop: CASASESREQYF. The DNA for the CDR3 is TGCGCCAGTGCTAGCGAGAGTCGCGAGCAGTACTTC.

The chain carries TRBV7-9 and TRBJ2-3, with 9 nucleotides matching TRBD1. The germline CDR1 and CDR2 sequences are SEHNR and FQNEAQ (reference sequence). The J segment lost 4 bases and the V segment lost 3 bases, leaving 8 bases of the junction unmatched. This CDR3 spans 16 amino acids. The CDR3 DNA follows: TGTGCCAGCAGCTTTTCCCCGGGACAGGGACCAGATACGCAGTATTTT. Translated: CASSFSPGQGPDTQYF.

The rearrangement uses TRBV4-3 and TRBJ2-1; D is uncertain. CDR1 is LGHNA, CDR2 YSLEER, per germline. Deletions cut 0 bases from V and 2 bases from J, with 14 bases between. The CDR3 extends over 17 amino acids. CDR3 DNA sequence: TGCGCCAGCAGCCAAGAAATCGGTCGGGTGCCCTACAATGAGCAGTTCTTC. Its translation is CASSQEIGRVPYNEQFF.

This chain links TRBV18 with TRBJ2-1, with 10 positions matching TRBD2. J gave up 4 bases and V 0 bases, and 3 bases lay outside the gene matches. Germline CDR1 KGHSH, CDR2 LQKENI. CDR3 length: 16 amino acids. CDR3 sequence reads: CASSPPGTSEYNEQFF. CDR3 bases: TGTGCCAGCTCACCACCCGGGACTAGCGAGTACAATGAGCAGTTCTTC.

J is TRBJ2-1 and V is TRBV4-3; the D is unclear. CDR1 and CDR2 (germline): LGHNA, YSLEER. V was trimmed by 0 bases and J by 4 bases, leaving 4 bases between them. This CDR3 contains 13 residues. CDR3 nucleotide sequence: TGCGCCAGCAGCCAAGAGGAATACAATGAGCAGTTCTTC. Protein: CASSQEEYNEQFF.

The chain is built from TRBV27 and TRBJ2-3; 14 bases align to TRBD2. The germline V gene encodes CDR1 MNHEY and CDR2 SMNVEV (reference sequence). V shed 8 bases and J 8 bases; nucleotides not matched to a gene: 12. The CDR3 covers 16 residues. The CDR3: CASATTGTSGSATQYF. The CDR3 DNA follows: TGTGCCAGCGCGACTACCGGGACTAGCGGGAGTGCTACGCAGTATTTT.

V gene TRBV7-2 combines with J gene TRBJ2-7; D possibly corresponds to TRBD1 (6 bases). This CDR3 is built from 15 residues. V lost 5 bases and J 1 base, leaving 15 bases between the germline ends. Per germline, CDR1 SGHTA and CDR2 FQGNSA. This chain's CDR3 is CASSNDPGQSYEQYF. The CDR3 nucleotides read TGTGCCAGCAGCAATGATCCGGGACAATCCTACGAGCAGTACTTC.

The J gene is TRBJ1-2, the V gene TRBV7-9; D unclear. The length of the CDR3 is 9 residues. From germline, CDR1 is SEHNR and CDR2 FQNEAQ (reference sequence). V was shortened by 1 base and J by 12 bases, with 3 bases between the two germline ends. CDR3 in amino acids: CASSLEDTF. The CDR3 coding sequence is TGTGCCAGCAGCTTAGAGGACACCTTC. The complete variable domain, with remaining parts taken from reference TRBV7-9 and TRBJ1-2, reads DTGVSQNPRHKITKRGQNVTFRCDPISEHNRLYWYRQTLGQGPEFLTYFQNEAQLEKSRLLSDRFSAERPKGSFSTLEIQRTEQGDSAMYLCASSLEDTFGSGTRLTVV.

The V call is TRBV6-5, the J call TRBJ2-5; possibly TRBD2 for D (5 bases). Germline values: CDR1 MNHEY, CDR2 SVGAGI. This CDR3 comprises 14 residues. Trimming cost V 2 bases and J 2 bases, with 9 bases left between them. The CDR3 sequence is CASSYGLGQETQYF. Here the CDR3 DNA reads TGTGCCAGCAGTTACGGACTGGGACAAGAGACCCAGTACTTC.

Comments on this clonotype: The junction and the germline gene differ at one end; a read error may be behind it. The chain carries TRBV5-1 and TRBJ1-6; weak D call: TRBD1 (5 bases). This CDR3 has 17 amino acids. Germline V gene lookup returns CDR1 SGHRS and CDR2 YFSETQ. The CDR3 is CASSLDASGLGSSPPHF. The CDR3 DNA reads as TGCGCCAGCAGCTTGGATGCTTCGGGACTAGGGAGTTCACCCCCCCACTTT.

This clonotype occurred a few times. J is TRBJ2-7 and V is TRBV7-8, with D perhaps assigned TRBD1 or TRBD2 (6 bases each). The CDR3 length is 15 residues. V shed 5 bases and J shed 3 bases, with 17 bases lying between them. Germline lookup yields CDR1 SGHVS and CDR2 FQNEAQ. CDR3 amino acids: CASSPGAAWFYEQYF. The DNA for the CDR3 is TGTGCCAGCAGCCCGGGGGCAGCTTGGTTCTACGAGCAGTACTTC.

This clonotype was detected only a few times. The chain joins TRBV6-4 to TRBJ2-7; 12 bases agree with TRBD2. This CDR3 contains 16 residues. From germline, CDR1 is MRHNA and CDR2 SNTAGT. J was trimmed by 4 bases and V by 3 bases; bases with no gene match: 7. CDR3 DNA sequence: TGTGCCAGCAGTGAATCCGGACTAGCGGGACTTTACGAGCAGTACTTC. Translation gives CASSESGLAGLYEQYF.

The genes are TRBV9 and TRBJ2-1, with D perhaps TRBD1 or TRBD2 (5 bases each). The germline V and J ends were trimmed by 0 bases and 9 bases, with 13 bases remaining between them. The CDR3 is 14 residues long. Germline CDR1 SGDLS, CDR2 YYNGEE. The CDR3 sequence: CASSVEIRGGEQFF. DNA for the CDR3: TGTGCCAGCAGCGTAGAGATACGGGGCGGTGAGCAGTTCTTC.

In this sample, this clonotype turned up a few times. The rearrangement links TRBV12-5 to TRBJ2-3; D is undetermined. Trimming stripped 5 bases from V and 4 bases from J, with 13 bases between. The V gene's germline CDR1 is LGHNT and CDR2 FRNRAP. The CDR3 length is 14 residues. Here the CDR3 DNA reads TGTGCTAGTGGTCCGCCCCTGATGTCAGATACGCAGTATTTT. Its translation is CASGPPLMSDTQYF.